These T cell receptor beta chains were read from a single sample in a study of a mutant IDH1 vaccine in newly diagnosed glioma. The repertoire was sequenced with immunoSEQ multiplex PCR; TCRdb's copy has only in-frame clones and lacks some. The sample holds tens of thousands of clones; 75% to 85% are singletons and the top ten take around 5%. No cognate antigen is known for these TCRs. This sample comprised PBMCs, obtained from a glioma patient whose treatment included an IDH1 peptide vaccine. The receptors come from a man in his forties with glioma. The CDR3 runs from the conserved cysteine through the conserved F or W. A D gene is named only where the DNA matches it firmly. Size is omitted from some rows. Given values are once, few, many or a class for expanded clones.

V gene	clone size	D gene	J gene	CDR3 protein	CDR3 DNA
TRBV6-5	few	TRBD1	TRBJ2-7	CASSLIQGNEQYF	TGTGCCAGCAGCCTTATACAGGGGAACGAGCAGTACTTC
TRBV6-1	-	-	TRBJ2-3	CASSEWGNTQYF	TGTGCCAGCAGCGAATGGGGGAATACGCAGTATTTT
TRBV4-3	few	TRBD1	TRBJ1-1	CASSKGQGDTEAFF	TGCGCCAGCAGCAAGGGACAGGGGGACACTGAAGCTTTCTTT
TRBV6-5	-	TRBD2	TRBJ2-1	CASTYSSSGVGIEQFF	TGTGCCAGCACCTACTCGAGTAGCGGGGTCGGAATTGAGCAGTTCTTC
TRBV5-3	-	-	TRBJ1-3	CARSPHPQGLTGNTIYF	TGTGCCAGAAGCCCCCACCCCCAGGGTTTGACGGGAAACACCATATATTTT
TRBV28	-	-	TRBJ2-6	CASSLLRTGANVLTF	TGTGCCAGCAGTTTATTGAGGACCGGGGCCAACGTCCTGACTTTC
TRBV27	-	TRBD1	TRBJ1-5	CASNAGGRVLQPQHF	TGTGCCAGCAACGCAGGGGGCCGAGTGCTTCAGCCCCAGCATTTT
TRBV27	few	-	TRBJ1-5	CASSLDGNQPQHF	TGTGCCAGCAGTTTGGACGGAAATCAGCCCCAGCATTTT
TRBV2	-	-	TRBJ2-3	CASMGAMSTDTQYF	TGTGCCAGCATGGGGGCCATGAGCACAGATACGCAGTATTTT
TRBV5-1	few	TRBD1	TRBJ1-1	CASSPETGQANTEAFF	TGCGCCAGCAGCCCCGAGACTGGACAGGCAAACACTGAAGCTTTCTTT
TRBV19	few	-	TRBJ1-1	CASSMLPNTEAFF	TGTGCCAGTAGTATGTTGCCGAACACTGAAGCTTTCTTT
TRBV7-9	-	-	TRBJ1-1	CASTLGLNTEAFF	TGTGCCAGCACCTTGGGCCTGAACACTGAAGCTTTCTTT
TRBV19	-	-	TRBJ2-2	CASSIASGSGELFF	TGTGCCAGTAGTATAGCATCAGGATCCGGGGAGCTGTTTTTT
TRBV5-1	-	TRBD2	TRBJ2-3	CASSSGLGREADTQYF	TGCGCCAGCAGTTCCGGCCTTGGACGGGAGGCAGATACGCAGTATTTT
TRBV7-3	once	TRBD2	TRBJ2-3	CASSPHGTSGGSTDTQYF	TGTGCCAGCAGCCCGCACGGGACTAGCGGTGGTAGCACAGATACGCAGTATTTT
TRBV5-6	-	-	TRBJ2-6	CASSLDFDSGANVLTF	TGTGCCAGCAGCTTGGACTTCGACTCTGGGGCCAACGTCCTGACTTTC
TRBV4-1	-	-	TRBJ2-7	CASSQVQYF	TGCGCCAGCAGCCAAGTCCAGTACTTC
TRBV12-5	-	-	TRBJ2-7	CASGLWGAPYF	TGTGCTAGTGGTTTGTGGGGGGCACCGTACTTC
TRBV5-8	-	-	TRBJ2-7	CASNDAYSYEQYF	TGTGCCAGCAACGACGCTTACTCCTACGAGCAGTACTTC
TRBV9	-	-	TRBJ2-2	CASRGGLLTGELFF	TGTGCCAGCAGAGGTGGACTATTAACCGGGGAGCTGTTTTTT
TRBV7-9	-	-	TRBJ2-7	CASSGGRTPYEQYF	TGTGCCAGTTCTGGAGGGAGGACCCCCTACGAGCAGTACTTC
TRBV27	-	-	TRBJ2-5	CASSLGDIWATQYF	TGTGCCAGCAGTTTAGGGGACATATGGGCGACCCAGTACTTC
TRBV7-2	-	TRBD1	TRBJ1-1	CASSLLRGREAFF	TGTGCCAGCAGCCTCCTGAGGGGGCGCGAAGCTTTCTTT
TRBV30	-	TRBD1	TRBJ1-5	CAWSDQGARQPQHF	TGTGCCTGGAGCGACCAGGGGGCTCGGCAGCCCCAGCATTTT
TRBV14	once	TRBD2	TRBJ2-5	CASSQILAIQETQYF	TGTGCCAGCAGCCAAATACTAGCGATCCAAGAGACCCAGTACTTC
TRBV29-1	once	TRBD2	TRBJ2-3	CSAAGADTQYF	TGCAGCGCGGCGGGGGCAGATACGCAGTATTTT
TRBV6-5	-	TRBD2	TRBJ2-7	CASRHTGGSYEQYF	TGTGCCAGCAGACATACGGGGGGGTCCTACGAGCAGTACTTC
TRBV6-1	-	-	TRBJ1-4	CASSELIPRRGQGEKLFF	TGTGCCAGCAGTGAACTCATCCCGCGGCGGGGGCAAGGCGAAAAACTGTTTTTT
TRBV2	-	-	TRBJ2-5	CASSPGRQETQYF	TGTGCCAGCAGTCCGGGACGCCAAGAGACCCAGTACTTC
TRBV4-2	-	TRBD2	TRBJ2-1	CASSPKSPGTSGGNEQFF	TGTGCCAGCAGCCCGAAATCCCCAGGGACTAGCGGGGGCAATGAGCAGTTCTTC
TRBV6-5	-	-	TRBJ2-1	CASSLREYNEQFF	TGTGCCAGCAGCCTCCGGGAGTACAATGAGCAGTTCTTC